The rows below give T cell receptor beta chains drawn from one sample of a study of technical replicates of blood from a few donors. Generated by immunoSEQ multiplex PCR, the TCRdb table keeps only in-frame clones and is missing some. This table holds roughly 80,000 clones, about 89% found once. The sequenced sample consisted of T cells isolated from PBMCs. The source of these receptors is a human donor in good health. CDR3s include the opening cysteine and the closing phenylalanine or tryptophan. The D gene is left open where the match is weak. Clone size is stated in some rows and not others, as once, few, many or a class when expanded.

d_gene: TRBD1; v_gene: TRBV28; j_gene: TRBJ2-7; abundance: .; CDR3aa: CASSRTGAMAYEQYF; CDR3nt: TGTGCCAGCAGTCGGACAGGGGCAATGGCTTACGAGCAGTACTTC
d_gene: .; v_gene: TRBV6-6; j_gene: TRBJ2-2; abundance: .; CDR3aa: CASSYSRVSGELFF; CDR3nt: TGTGCCAGCAGTTACAGCCGGGTATCCGGGGAGCTGTTTTTT
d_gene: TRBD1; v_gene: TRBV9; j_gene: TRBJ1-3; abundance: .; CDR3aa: CASSVIPGTDSGNTIYF; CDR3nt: TGTGCCAGCAGCGTAATTCCCGGGACAGACTCTGGAAACACCATATATTTT
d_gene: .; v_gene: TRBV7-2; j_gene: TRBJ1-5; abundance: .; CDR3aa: CASSLAAHQPQHF; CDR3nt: TGTGCCAGCAGCTTAGCGGCTCATCAGCCCCAGCATTTT
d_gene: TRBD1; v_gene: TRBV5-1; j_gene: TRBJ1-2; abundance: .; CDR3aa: CASSSGQNYGYTF; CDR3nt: TGCGCCAGCAGCTCGGGACAGAATTATGGCTACACCTTC
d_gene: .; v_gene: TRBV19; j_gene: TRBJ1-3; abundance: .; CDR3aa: CASAGVSGNTIYF; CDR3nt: TGTGCGTCGGCCGGAGTCTCTGGAAACACCATATATTTT
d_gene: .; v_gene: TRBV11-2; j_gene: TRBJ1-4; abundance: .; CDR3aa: CASSLGQTNEKLFF; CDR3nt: TGTGCCAGCAGCTTAGGACAGACTAATGAAAAACTGTTTTTT
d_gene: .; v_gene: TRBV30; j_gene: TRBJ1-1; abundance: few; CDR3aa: CAWSVAQGRTEAFF; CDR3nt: TGTGCCTGGAGTGTCGCGCAGGGGCGAACTGAAGCTTTCTTT
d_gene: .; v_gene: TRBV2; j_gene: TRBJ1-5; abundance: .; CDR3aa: CASSQQGSNQPQHF; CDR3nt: TGTGCCAGCAGCCAACAGGGCTCCAATCAGCCCCAGCATTTT
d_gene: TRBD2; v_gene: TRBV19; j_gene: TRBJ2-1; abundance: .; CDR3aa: CASSILAGGTYNEQFF; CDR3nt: TGTGCCAGTAGTATATTAGCGGGAGGGACCTACAATGAGCAGTTCTTC
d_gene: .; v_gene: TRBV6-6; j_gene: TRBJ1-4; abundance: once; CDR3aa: CASSYSSQSGEKLFF; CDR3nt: TGTGCCAGCAGTTACTCGAGTCAAAGTGGTGAAAAACTGTTTTTT
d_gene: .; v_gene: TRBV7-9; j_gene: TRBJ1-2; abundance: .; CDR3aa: CASSLVPDTDYGYTF; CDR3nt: TGTGCCAGCAGCTTAGTCCCGGACACCGACTATGGCTACACCTTC
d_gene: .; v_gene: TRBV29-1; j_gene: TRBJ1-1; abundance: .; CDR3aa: CSVEAMGRTEAFF; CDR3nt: TGCAGCGTTGAAGCCATGGGGAGAACTGAAGCTTTCTTT
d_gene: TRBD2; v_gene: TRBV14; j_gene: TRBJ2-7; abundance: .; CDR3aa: CASSQDFYGRSSYEQYF; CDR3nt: TGTGCCAGCAGCCAAGACTTCTACGGGAGGAGCTCCTACGAGCAGTACTTC
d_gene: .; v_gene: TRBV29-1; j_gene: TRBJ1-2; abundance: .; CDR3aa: CSVYMVQYGYTF; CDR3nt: TGCAGCGTTTACATGGTTCAATATGGCTACACCTTC
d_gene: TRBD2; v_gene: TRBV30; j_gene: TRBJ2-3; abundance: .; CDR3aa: CAWTSGRDTQYF; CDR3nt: TGTGCCTGGACTAGCGGGAGAGATACGCAGTATTTT
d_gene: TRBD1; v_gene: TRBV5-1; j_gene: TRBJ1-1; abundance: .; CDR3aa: CASSQQGAHTEAFF; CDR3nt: TGCGCCAGCAGCCAGCAGGGGGCGCATACTGAAGCTTTCTTT
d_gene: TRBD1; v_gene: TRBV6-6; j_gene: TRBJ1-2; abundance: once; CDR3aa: CASSYYDRGPGYTF; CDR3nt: TGTGCCAGCAGTTACTACGACAGGGGGCCTGGCTACACCTTC
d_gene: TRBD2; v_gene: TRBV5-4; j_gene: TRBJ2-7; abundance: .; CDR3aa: CASSSRLGTSGYESEQYF; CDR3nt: TGTGCCAGCAGCTCCCGTTTGGGGACTAGCGGGTATGAAAGCGAGCAGTACTTC
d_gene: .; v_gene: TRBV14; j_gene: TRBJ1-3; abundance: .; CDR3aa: CASSQDFQGLSGNTIYF; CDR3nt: TGTGCCAGCAGCCAAGATTTCCAGGGCCTCTCTGGAAACACCATATATTTT
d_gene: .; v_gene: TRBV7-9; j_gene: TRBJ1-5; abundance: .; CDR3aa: CASSSGYQPQHF; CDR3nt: TGTGCCAGCAGCTCCGGGTATCAGCCCCAGCATTTT
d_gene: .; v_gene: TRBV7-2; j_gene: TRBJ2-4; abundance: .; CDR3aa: CASSLTSNIQYF; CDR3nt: TGTGCCAGCAGCCTTACTTCAAACATTCAGTACTTC
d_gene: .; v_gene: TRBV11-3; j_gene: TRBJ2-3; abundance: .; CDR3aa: CASSLDPAGVTDTQYF; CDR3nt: TGTGCCAGCAGCTTAGATCCCGCAGGGGTAACAGATACGCAGTATTTT
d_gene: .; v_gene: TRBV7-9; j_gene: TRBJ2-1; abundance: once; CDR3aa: CASVLRGEQFF; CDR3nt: TGTGCCAGCGTCCTCAGAGGGGAGCAGTTCTTC
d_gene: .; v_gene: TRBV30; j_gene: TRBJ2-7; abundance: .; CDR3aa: CAWSPFTGSEQYF; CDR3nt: TGTGCCTGGAGTCCATTTACAGGGAGCGAGCAGTACTTC
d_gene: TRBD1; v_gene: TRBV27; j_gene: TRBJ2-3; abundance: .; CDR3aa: CASSPWAQGATDTQYF; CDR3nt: TGTGCCAGCAGCCCATGGGCGCAGGGGGCGACAGATACGCAGTATTTT
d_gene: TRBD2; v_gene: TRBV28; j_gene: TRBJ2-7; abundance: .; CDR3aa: CASSRSKREMSYEQYF; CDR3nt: TGTGCCAGCAGTCGGTCCAAGCGGGAGATGTCCTACGAGCAGTACTTC
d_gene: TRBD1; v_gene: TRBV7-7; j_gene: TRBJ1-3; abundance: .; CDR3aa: CASSLSDRGVDTIYF; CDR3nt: TGTGCCAGCAGCTTATCAGACAGGGGGGTTGACACCATATATTTT
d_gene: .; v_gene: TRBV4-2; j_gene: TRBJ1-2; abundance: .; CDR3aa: CASSPSRGTGYTF; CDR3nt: TGTGCCAGCAGCCCAAGTCGGGGAACTGGCTACACCTTC
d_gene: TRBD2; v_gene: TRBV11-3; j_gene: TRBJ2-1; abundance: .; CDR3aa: CASSLGITSGPNEQFF; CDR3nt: TGTGCCAGCAGCTTAGGTATAACTAGCGGACCCAATGAGCAGTTCTTC
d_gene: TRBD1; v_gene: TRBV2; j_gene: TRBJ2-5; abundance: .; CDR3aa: CASRGTGATQYF; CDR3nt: TGTGCCAGCAGGGGGACAGGGGCGACCCAGTACTTC
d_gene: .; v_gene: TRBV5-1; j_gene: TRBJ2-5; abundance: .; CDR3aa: CASSGGQLETQYF; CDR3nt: TGCGCCAGCAGCGGAGGTCAGCTGGAGACCCAGTACTTC
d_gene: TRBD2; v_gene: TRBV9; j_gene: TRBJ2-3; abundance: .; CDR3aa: CASSVAWASGTSTDTQYF; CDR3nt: TGTGCCAGCAGCGTAGCTTGGGCTAGCGGGACTAGCACAGATACGCAGTATTTT
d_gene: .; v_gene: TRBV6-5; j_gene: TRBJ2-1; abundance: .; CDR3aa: CASRVSGYNEQFF; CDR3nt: TGTGCCAGCAGGGTTAGCGGTTACAATGAGCAGTTCTTC
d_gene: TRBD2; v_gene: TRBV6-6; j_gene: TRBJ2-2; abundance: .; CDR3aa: CASSLVAGGSGELFF; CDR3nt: TGTGCCAGCAGTCTGGTAGCGGGGGGGAGCGGGGAGCTGTTTTTT
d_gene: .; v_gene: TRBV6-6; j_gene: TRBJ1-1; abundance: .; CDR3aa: CASSYSAATEAFF; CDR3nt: TGTGCCAGCAGTTACTCGGCGGCCACTGAAGCTTTCTTT
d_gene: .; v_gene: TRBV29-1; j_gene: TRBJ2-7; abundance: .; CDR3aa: CSVDEGYEQYF; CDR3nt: TGCAGCGTCGACGAGGGATACGAGCAGTACTTC
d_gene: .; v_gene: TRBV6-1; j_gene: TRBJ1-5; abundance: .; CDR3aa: CASSDPGRPQHF; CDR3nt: TGTGCCAGCAGTGATCCGGGGAGGCCCCAGCATTTT
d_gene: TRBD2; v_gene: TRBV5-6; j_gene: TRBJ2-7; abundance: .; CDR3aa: CASSSISSGLEQYF; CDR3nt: TGTGCCAGCAGCTCCATCTCTAGCGGTTTGGAGCAGTACTTC
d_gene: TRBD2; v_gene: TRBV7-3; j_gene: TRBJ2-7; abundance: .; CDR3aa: CASSLMGSGSSYEQYF; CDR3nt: TGTGCCAGCAGCTTAATGGGTAGCGGGAGCTCCTACGAGCAGTACTTC
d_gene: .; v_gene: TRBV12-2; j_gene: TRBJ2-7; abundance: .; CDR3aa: CASRLFWRIQAYEQYF; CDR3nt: TGTGCAAGTCGCTTATTTTGGCGGATTCAAGCCTACGAGCAGTACTTC
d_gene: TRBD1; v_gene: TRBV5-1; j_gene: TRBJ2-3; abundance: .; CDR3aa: CASSLTGEILATQYF; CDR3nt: TGCGCCAGCAGCTTGACAGGGGAGATCTTGGCTACGCAGTATTTT
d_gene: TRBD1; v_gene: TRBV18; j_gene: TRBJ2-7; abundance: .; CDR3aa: CASSPGQFSRQYF; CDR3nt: TGTGCCAGCTCACCGGGACAGTTTAGTCGGCAGTACTTC
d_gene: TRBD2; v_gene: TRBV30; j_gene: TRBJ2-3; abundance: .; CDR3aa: CAWSALAPRGPDTQYF; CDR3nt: TGTGCCTGGAGCGCACTAGCGCCCCGGGGCCCAGATACGCAGTATTTT
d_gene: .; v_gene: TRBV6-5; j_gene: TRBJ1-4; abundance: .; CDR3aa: CATRRGSSNEKLFF; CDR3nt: TGTGCCACCAGGCGGGGGTCTTCTAATGAAAAACTGTTTTTT
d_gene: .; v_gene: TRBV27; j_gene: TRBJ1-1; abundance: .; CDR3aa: CASSPGQMNTEAFF; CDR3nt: TGTGCCAGCAGTCCAGGACAAATGAACACTGAAGCTTTCTTT
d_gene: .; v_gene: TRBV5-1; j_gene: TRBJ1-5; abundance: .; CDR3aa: CASSLDGLQPQHF; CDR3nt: TGCGCCAGCAGCTTGGACGGTCTTCAGCCCCAGCATTTT
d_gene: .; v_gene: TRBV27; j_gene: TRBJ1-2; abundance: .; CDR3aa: CASSPQGHGYTF; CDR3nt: TGTGCCAGCAGTCCCCAGGGTCATGGCTACACCTTC
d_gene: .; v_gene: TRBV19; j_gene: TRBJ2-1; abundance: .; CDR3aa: CASSPLTVTYNEQFF; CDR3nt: TGTGCCAGTAGTCCCTTGACAGTTACCTACAATGAGCAGTTCTTC
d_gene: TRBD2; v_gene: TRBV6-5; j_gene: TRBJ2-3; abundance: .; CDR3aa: CASSYSPSGFTDTQYF; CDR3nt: TGTGCCAGCAGTTACAGCCCTAGCGGGTTTACAGATACGCAGTATTTT
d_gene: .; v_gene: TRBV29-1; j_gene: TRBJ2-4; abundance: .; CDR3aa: CSVEFGIQYF; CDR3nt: TGCAGCGTTGAGTTCGGCATTCAGTACTTC
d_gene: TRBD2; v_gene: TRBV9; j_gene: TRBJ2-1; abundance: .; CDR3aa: CASSVAWAGGGPNEQFF; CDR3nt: TGTGCCAGCAGCGTCGCTTGGGCGGGAGGCGGTCCCAATGAGCAGTTCTTC
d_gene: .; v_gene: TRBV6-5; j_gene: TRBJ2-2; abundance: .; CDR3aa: CASSYARGTGELFF; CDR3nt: TGTGCCAGCAGTTACGCCAGGGGAACCGGGGAGCTGTTTTTT
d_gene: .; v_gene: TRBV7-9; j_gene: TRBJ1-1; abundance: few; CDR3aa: CASSLGSAEAFF; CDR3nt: TGTGCCAGCAGCTTAGGATCGGCTGAAGCTTTCTTT
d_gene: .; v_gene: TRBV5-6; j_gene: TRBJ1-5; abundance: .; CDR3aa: CASSWGDGNQPQHF; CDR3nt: TGTGCCAGCAGCTGGGGGGACGGCAATCAGCCCCAGCATTTT
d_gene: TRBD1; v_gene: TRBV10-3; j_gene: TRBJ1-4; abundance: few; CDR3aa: CAIRRQGGEKLFF; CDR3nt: TGTGCCATTCGAAGGCAGGGGGGTGAAAAACTGTTTTTT
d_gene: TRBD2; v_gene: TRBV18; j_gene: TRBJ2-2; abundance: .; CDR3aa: CASSPYASGRAGELFF; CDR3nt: TGTGCCAGCTCACCATACGCTAGCGGGAGAGCCGGGGAGCTGTTTTTT
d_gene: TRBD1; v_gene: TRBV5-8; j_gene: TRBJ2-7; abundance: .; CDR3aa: CASSVGQGREQYF; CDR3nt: TGTGCCAGCAGCGTAGGACAGGGGCGCGAGCAGTACTTC
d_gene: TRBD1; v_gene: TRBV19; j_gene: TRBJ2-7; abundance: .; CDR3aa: CASSISPGTDKQYF; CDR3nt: TGTGCCAGTAGTATAAGCCCCGGGACAGACAAGCAGTACTTC